Listed below are T cell receptor beta chains from one sample, sequenced in a study of PD-1 blockade in classical Hodgkin lymphoma. Using immunoSEQ multiplex PCR, the repertoire was profiled, and TCRdb retains in-frame clones only, with some absent. The table records roughly 23,000 clones, over 60% of them present only once. This material consisted of peripheral blood mononuclear cells (PBMCs), taken at baseline. The receptors come from a human donor with classical Hodgkin lymphoma. Each CDR3 is given with its conserved first and last residue. D genes are given only for firm matches. Size values are once, few and many counts, or a class for expanded clones, and some rows have none.

abundance: few
j_gene: TRBJ1-2
d_gene: TRBD1
v_gene: TRBV28
CDR3nt: TGTGCCAGCGAAGCTCGTTGGACAGGGAGGAAGTATGGCTACACCTTC
CDR3aa: CASEARWTGRKYGYTF

abundance: few
j_gene: TRBJ2-1
d_gene: -
v_gene: TRBV7-8
CDR3nt: TGTGCCAGCAGCTTAATAGTCGACCAACTGAAACGTGAGCAGTTCTTC
CDR3aa: CASSLIVDQLKREQFF

abundance: medium-sized
j_gene: TRBJ2-7
d_gene: -
v_gene: TRBV5-4
CDR3nt: TGTGCCAGCAGCCTGGGACCGCTCGTGAGTGAGTCCTACGAGCAGTACTTC
CDR3aa: CASSLGPLVSESYEQYF

abundance: -
j_gene: TRBJ2-2
d_gene: -
v_gene: TRBV6-6
CDR3nt: TGTGCCAGCAGTTACAGGGGAGCCGGGGAGCTGTTTTTT
CDR3aa: CASSYRGAGELFF

abundance: medium-sized
j_gene: TRBJ2-1
d_gene: TRBD1
v_gene: TRBV10-1
CDR3nt: TGCGCCAGTAACCCAGCCGACCCGGGACAGGGGTCCAGCTCCTACAATGAGCAGTTCTTC
CDR3aa: CASNPADPGQGSSSYNEQFF

abundance: -
j_gene: TRBJ1-3
d_gene: -
v_gene: TRBV6-5
CDR3nt: TGTGCCAGCAGCGGGGATCTGGTCCACACCATATATTTT
CDR3aa: CASSGDLVHTIYF

abundance: -
j_gene: TRBJ2-2
d_gene: -
v_gene: TRBV2
CDR3nt: TGTGCCAGCACATCGCAGGGCCTAAACACCGGGGAGCTGTTTTTT
CDR3aa: CASTSQGLNTGELFF

abundance: few
j_gene: TRBJ1-5
d_gene: -
v_gene: TRBV7-2
CDR3nt: TGTGCCAGCAGCTTAGGAGGGGCCTCGAATCAGCCCCAGCATTTT
CDR3aa: CASSLGGASNQPQHF

abundance: -
j_gene: TRBJ2-1
d_gene: TRBD1
v_gene: TRBV6-1
CDR3nt: TGTGCCAGCGATATATCGGGACAGGGTAGGGATGAGCAGTTCTTC
CDR3aa: CASDISGQGRDEQFF

abundance: -
j_gene: TRBJ2-3
d_gene: -
v_gene: TRBV18
CDR3nt: TGTGCCAGCTCACCGGCGGCTGGCACAGATACGCAGTATTTT
CDR3aa: CASSPAAGTDTQYF

abundance: -
j_gene: TRBJ2-1
d_gene: -
v_gene: TRBV5-4
CDR3nt: TGTGCCAGCAGCTTGGACAATGAGCAGTTCTTC
CDR3aa: CASSLDNEQFF

abundance: -
j_gene: TRBJ2-1
d_gene: TRBD1
v_gene: TRBV27
CDR3nt: TGTGCCAGCACCCTAAAACCGGGACAGGGTATCGCTTATGAGCAGTTCTTC
CDR3aa: CASTLKPGQGIAYEQFF

abundance: -
j_gene: TRBJ2-2
d_gene: -
v_gene: TRBV9
CDR3nt: TGTGCCAGCAGCGTAGCGGGGGCTCGGCCAAACACCGGGGAGCTGTTTTTT
CDR3aa: CASSVAGARPNTGELFF

abundance: -
j_gene: TRBJ2-5
d_gene: -
v_gene: TRBV6-5
CDR3nt: TGTGCCAGCAGCCCGGGGCTCCAAGAGACCCAGTACTTC
CDR3aa: CASSPGLQETQYF

abundance: few
j_gene: TRBJ2-1
d_gene: -
v_gene: TRBV7-2
CDR3nt: TGTGCCAGCACCCCACCTAGGACAGCAATCCATGAGCAGTTCTTC
CDR3aa: CASTPPRTAIHEQFF

abundance: once
j_gene: TRBJ2-7
d_gene: -
v_gene: TRBV7-8
CDR3nt: TGTGCCAGCAGCTACAGGGTATCGAGCGAGCAGTACTTC
CDR3aa: CASSYRVSSEQYF

abundance: few
j_gene: TRBJ1-6
d_gene: -
v_gene: TRBV27
CDR3nt: TGTGCCAGCAGTTCCTTGCAGGGAGGTAATTCACCCCTCCACTTT
CDR3aa: CASSSLQGGNSPLHF

abundance: -
j_gene: TRBJ1-2
d_gene: TRBD1
v_gene: TRBV2
CDR3nt: TGTGCCAGCAGCACTGGACAGGGGAGAGGGTGGTTGAAGAATGGCTACACCTTC
CDR3aa: CASSTGQGRGWLKNGYTF

abundance: -
j_gene: TRBJ2-2
d_gene: -
v_gene: TRBV4-3
CDR3nt: TGCGCCAGCAGCCAAGATGGCAGCGTCACCGGGGAGCTGTTTTTT
CDR3aa: CASSQDGSVTGELFF

abundance: few
j_gene: TRBJ1-6
d_gene: TRBD1
v_gene: TRBV5-1
CDR3nt: TGCGCCAGCAGCGATAGACAGGGGCCAACAATCGGGGCCCTCCACTTT
CDR3aa: CASSDRQGPTIGALHF

abundance: -
j_gene: TRBJ1-6
d_gene: -
v_gene: TRBV6-5
CDR3nt: TGTGCCAGCAGCCTAGGGGTTTTGGGTTCACCCCTCCACTTT
CDR3aa: CASSLGVLGSPLHF

abundance: -
j_gene: TRBJ1-1
d_gene: -
v_gene: TRBV9
CDR3nt: TGTGCCAGCAGCGTAGGGTGGGGTCGGAACACTGAAGCTTTCTTT
CDR3aa: CASSVGWGRNTEAFF

abundance: -
j_gene: TRBJ2-1
d_gene: -
v_gene: TRBV7-9
CDR3nt: TGTGCCAGCAGCTTAGGGGGATGGAATGAGCAGTTCTTC
CDR3aa: CASSLGGWNEQFF

abundance: -
j_gene: TRBJ2-1
d_gene: TRBD2
v_gene: TRBV4-3
CDR3nt: TGCGCCAGCAGCCGAGACCTACAGAGCGGGGGCAATGAGCAGTTCTTC
CDR3aa: CASSRDLQSGGNEQFF

abundance: -
j_gene: TRBJ2-7
d_gene: -
v_gene: TRBV30
CDR3nt: TGTGCCTGGAGTCTGACTTCCGGCTGGGAGCAGTACTTC
CDR3aa: CAWSLTSGWEQYF

abundance: -
j_gene: TRBJ1-1
d_gene: -
v_gene: TRBV28
CDR3nt: TGTGCCAGTCACCCGGGGGGGAGGATCCCTGAAGCTTTCTTT
CDR3aa: CASHPGGRIPEAFF

abundance: -
j_gene: TRBJ2-2
d_gene: -
v_gene: TRBV29-1
CDR3nt: TGCAGCGTTGCGGGGGAGAGACCAACCGGGGAGCTGTTTTTT
CDR3aa: CSVAGERPTGELFF

abundance: -
j_gene: TRBJ2-5
d_gene: TRBD1
v_gene: TRBV7-8
CDR3nt: TGTGCCAGCAGCTTAGAAGTGACAGGGTGCCACTTC
CDR3aa: CASSLEVTGCHF

abundance: medium-sized
j_gene: TRBJ2-1
d_gene: -
v_gene: TRBV7-9
CDR3nt: TGTGCCAGCAGCTTAGCCTCTTCTGGTGAGCAGTTCTTC
CDR3aa: CASSLASSGEQFF